This T cell receptor (beta chain) appears in the sequencing data of a study of identifying expanded T cells in peripheral blood. Per germline, CDR1 LNHDA and CDR2 SQIVND (reference sequence). The CDR3 is made up of 13 amino acids. V was trimmed by 5 bases and J by 7 bases, leaving 12 bases between them. Collection occurred without any documented infections or immune events in donors. Notes on this clone: Its antigen is not known.

Study-level findings and limits: Across healthy donors, higher total template counts meant significantly greater roughly 2-week count variance.

Sequencing used immunoSEQ multiplex PCR; TCRdb keeps in-frame clones, though not all of them. The data hold 75,000 to 90,000 clones, with around nine tenths observed a single time. Sample: blood. The TCR sequence derives from a person between 18 and 70 years old in good health. The genes are TRBV19 and TRBJ1-5, with a tentative D call TRBD1 (5 bases). The CDR3 DNA sequence: TGTGCCAGTAGTTCAGGGAGAGGGCAGCCCCAGCATTTT. Amino acid sequence: CASSSGRGQPQHF.